The TCR beta chain described here comes from a study of blood T cell repertoires in COVID-19. Study background: Donors in the United States, Italy and Spain gave samples during acute or convalescent COVID-19. From T cells, B-cell-depleted T cells, or PBMCs came the material, which was cDNA or gDNA.

Only one count was recorded for this clone. Germline loops: CDR1 MNHEY, CDR2 SMNVEV (reference sequence). Trimming took off 2 bases at V and 7 bases at J, with 18 bases between the two ends. The CDR3 is made up of 15 amino acids. The table came from immunoSEQ multiplex PCR; TCRdb's copy has only in-frame clones and leaves some out. The sample records 72,000 or so clones, around nine tenths being singletons. This sequence was found in a woman in her fifties or sixties with acute or convalescent COVID-19. The V gene is TRBV27, the J gene TRBJ2-7, with a weak D call TRBD2 (6 bases). The sample consisted of peripheral blood. CDR3 nucleotides: TGTGCCAGCAGTTTAAACCGGCGGGGCGAGAGGGAGCAGTACTTC. The encoded protein is CASSLNRRGEREQYF.